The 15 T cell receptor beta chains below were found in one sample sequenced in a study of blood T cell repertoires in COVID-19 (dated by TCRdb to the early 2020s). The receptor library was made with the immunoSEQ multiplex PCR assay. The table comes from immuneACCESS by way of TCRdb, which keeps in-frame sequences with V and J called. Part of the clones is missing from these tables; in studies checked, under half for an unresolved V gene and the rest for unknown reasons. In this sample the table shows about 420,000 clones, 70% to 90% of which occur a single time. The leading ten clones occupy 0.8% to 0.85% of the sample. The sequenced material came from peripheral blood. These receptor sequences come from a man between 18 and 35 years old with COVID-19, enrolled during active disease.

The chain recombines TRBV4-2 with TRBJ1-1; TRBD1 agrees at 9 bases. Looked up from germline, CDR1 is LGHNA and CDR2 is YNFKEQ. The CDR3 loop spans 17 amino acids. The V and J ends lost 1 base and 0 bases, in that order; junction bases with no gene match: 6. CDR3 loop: CASSQANRGRMNTEAFF. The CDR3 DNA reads TGTGCCAGCAGCCAAGCCAACAGGGGGCGCATGAACACTGAAGCTTTCTTT.

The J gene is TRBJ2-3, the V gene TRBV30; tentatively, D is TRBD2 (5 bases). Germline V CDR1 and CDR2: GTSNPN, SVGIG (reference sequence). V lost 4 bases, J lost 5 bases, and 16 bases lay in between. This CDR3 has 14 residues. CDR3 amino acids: CAWTLGGGLDTQYF. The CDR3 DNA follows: TGTGCCTGGACTTTAGGTGGCGGGTTAGATACGCAGTATTTT.

CDR3 protein: CASSPGLAGYEQYF. The DNA of the CDR3 is TGCGCCAGCAGCCCGGGACTAGCGGGATACGAGCAGTACTTC. V and J are TRBV4-1 and TRBJ2-7; 13 bases align to TRBD2. The V gene end was trimmed by 4 bases and the J gene end by 4 bases; junction bases not matched to a gene: 1. The CDR3 length is 14 residues. Germline V gene data show CDR1 as MGHRA and CDR2 as YSYEKL.

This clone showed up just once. CDR3 loop: CASSMEGLAGMSGELFF. Here the CDR3 DNA reads TGTGCCAGTAGTATGGAGGGACTAGCGGGAATGAGCGGGGAGCTGTTTTTT. The V and J genes are TRBV19 and TRBJ2-2; 13 positions agree with TRBD2. CDR3 length: 17 amino acids. The germline V gene encodes CDR1 LNHDA and CDR2 SQIVND (reference sequence). V was clipped by 3 bases and J by 7 bases; unmatched bases: 8. Full variable domain (rest looked up from reference TRBV19 and TRBJ2-2): DGGITQSPKYLFRKEGQNVTLSCEQNLNHDAMYWYRQDPGQGLRLIYYSQIVNDFQKGDIAEGYSVSREKKESFPLTVTSAQKNPTAFYLCASSMEGLAGMSGELFFGEGSRLTVL.

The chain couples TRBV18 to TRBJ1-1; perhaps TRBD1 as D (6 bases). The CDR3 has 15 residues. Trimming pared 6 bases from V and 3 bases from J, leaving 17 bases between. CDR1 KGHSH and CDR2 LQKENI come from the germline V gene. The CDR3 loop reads CASSKKDRPYTEAFF. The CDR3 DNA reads TGTGCCAGCTCTAAGAAGGACAGACCTTACACTGAAGCTTTCTTT.

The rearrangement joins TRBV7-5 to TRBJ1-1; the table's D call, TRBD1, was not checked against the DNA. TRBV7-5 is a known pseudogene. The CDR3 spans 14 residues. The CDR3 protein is CVRSLTRQNTEAFF. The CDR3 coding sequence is TGTGTCAGAAGCTTAACACGACAGAACACTGAAGCTTTCTTT.

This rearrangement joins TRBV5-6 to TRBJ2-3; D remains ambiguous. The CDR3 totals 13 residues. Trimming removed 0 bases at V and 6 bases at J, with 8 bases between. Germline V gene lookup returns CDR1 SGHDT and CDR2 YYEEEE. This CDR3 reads CASSLAGPDTQYF. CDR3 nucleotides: TGTGCCAGCAGCTTGGCCGGTCCCGATACGCAGTATTTT.

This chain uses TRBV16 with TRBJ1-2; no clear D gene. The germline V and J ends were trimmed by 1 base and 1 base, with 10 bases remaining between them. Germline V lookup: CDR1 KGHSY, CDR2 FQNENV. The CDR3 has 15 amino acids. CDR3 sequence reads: CASSQFAVFNYGYTF. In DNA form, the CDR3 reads TGTGCCAGCAGCCAATTTGCAGTCTTTAACTATGGCTACACCTTC.

The CDR3 region has the DNA TGTGCCAGCACCTGGACAGGGGATAACTATGGCTACACCTTC. Its translation: CASTWTGDNYGYTF. The V call is TRBV7-9, the J call TRBJ1-2, with TRBD1 matching 9 bases. The CDR3 totals 14 residues. Per germline, CDR1 SEHNR and CDR2 FQNEAQ (reference sequence). J lost 1 base, V lost 7 bases, and 4 bases had no gene match.

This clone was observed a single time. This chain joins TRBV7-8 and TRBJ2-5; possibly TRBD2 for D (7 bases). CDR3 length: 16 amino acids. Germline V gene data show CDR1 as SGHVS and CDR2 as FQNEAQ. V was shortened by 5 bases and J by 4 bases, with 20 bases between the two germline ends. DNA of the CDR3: TGTGCCAGCAGCACCGGGGGGCGGGGGCCCCCAGAGACCCAGTACTTC. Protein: CASSTGGRGPPETQYF.

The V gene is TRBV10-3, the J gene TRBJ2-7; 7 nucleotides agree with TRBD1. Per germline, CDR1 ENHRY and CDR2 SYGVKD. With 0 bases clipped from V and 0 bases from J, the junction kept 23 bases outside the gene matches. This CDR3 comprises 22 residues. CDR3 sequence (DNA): TGTGCCATCAGTGAGTCACGGCAAGCGACAGGGCAAAAGGTCTATCTCTCCTACGAGCAGTACTTC. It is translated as CAISESRQATGQKVYLSYEQYF.

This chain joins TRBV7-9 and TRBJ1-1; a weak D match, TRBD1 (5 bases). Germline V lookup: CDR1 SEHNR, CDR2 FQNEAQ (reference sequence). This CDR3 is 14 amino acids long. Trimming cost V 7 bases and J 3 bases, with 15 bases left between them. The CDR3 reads CASNDQGLDTEAFF. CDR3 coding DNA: TGTGCCAGCAATGACCAGGGATTGGACACTGAAGCTTTCTTT.

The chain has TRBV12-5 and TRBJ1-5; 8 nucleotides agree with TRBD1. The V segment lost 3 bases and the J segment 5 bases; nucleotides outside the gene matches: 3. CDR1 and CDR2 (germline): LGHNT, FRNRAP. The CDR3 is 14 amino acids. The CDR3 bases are TGTGCTAGTGGTTTCGGACAGGGCTATCAGCCCCAGCATTTT. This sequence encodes CASGFGQGYQPQHF.

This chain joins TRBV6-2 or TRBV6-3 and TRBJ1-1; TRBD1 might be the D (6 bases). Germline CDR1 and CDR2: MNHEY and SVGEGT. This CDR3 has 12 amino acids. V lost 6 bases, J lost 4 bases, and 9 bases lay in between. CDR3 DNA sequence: TGTGCCAGCAGCAGGGGAGGCACTGAAGCTTTCTTT. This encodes CASSRGGTEAFF.

CDR3: CASSLVSDNEQFF. Here the CDR3 DNA reads TGTGCCAGCAGCTTAGTGTCCGACAATGAGCAGTTCTTC. The chain joins TRBV7-9 to TRBJ2-1; D uncertain. There are 13 residues in the CDR3. V dropped 1 base and J dropped 5 bases, with 6 bases sitting between them. CDR1 SEHNR and CDR2 FQNEAQ come from the germline V gene (reference sequence).